The rows below give T cell receptor beta chains drawn from one sample of a study of T cells in tumors after PD-1 blockade. The protocol was immunoSEQ multiplex PCR, while the TCRdb copy is restricted to in-frame clones and leaves out a portion. The sample holds about 47,000 clones, 75% to 80% seen once. This material consisted of PBMCs, taken before anti-PD-1 treatment. Receptors were obtained from a human donor with basal cell carcinoma. The CDR3 runs from the conserved cysteine through the conserved F or W. Only some rows state a clone size, as once, few, many or a class for expanded clones.

TRBV7-2	NA	TRBJ1-2	CASSLSGRGNYGYTF
TRBV9	NA	TRBJ2-5	CASSVVSGGQETQYF
TRBV9	NA	TRBJ2-7	CASSSGTAITEQYF
TRBV5-6	NA	TRBJ1-2	CASIQGQRVRGYTF
TRBV2	NA	TRBJ1-5	CASSPQGGQNQPQHF
TRBV28	NA	TRBJ1-1	CASSSAAGGPSEAFF
TRBV5-6	NA	TRBJ2-1	CASSFFGNNEQFF
TRBV5-1	NA	TRBJ2-5	CASSLEDRAWETQYF
TRBV18	NA	TRBJ2-3	CASSPLTSVGDTQYF
TRBV9	NA	TRBJ1-3	CASSVGDSRNTIYF
TRBV28	NA	TRBJ1-5	CASSRGYSNQPQHF
TRBV28	NA	TRBJ2-4	CASSPSRGGGDIQYF
TRBV5-6	NA	TRBJ1-4	CASSVTGRNNEKLFF
TRBV5-1	NA	TRBJ2-7	CASMRQGANDEQYF
TRBV10-2	NA	TRBJ1-1	CASSQGNTEAFF
TRBV2	NA	TRBJ2-7	CASSAGGYEQYF
TRBV5-1	few	TRBJ2-7	CASSTLAGAVYEQYF
TRBV19	NA	TRBJ1-1	CASSGGLNTEAFF
TRBV6-5	NA	TRBJ1-1	CASNLNRGTEAFF
TRBV15	NA	TRBJ2-5	CATSRDPGTPETQYF
TRBV7-2	NA	TRBJ2-3	CASSLEGTSTDTQYF
TRBV29-1	NA	TRBJ2-7	CSVAAGGGYEQYF
TRBV7-9	NA	TRBJ1-2	CASSPRQARVRVDTF
TRBV5-1	NA	TRBJ2-5	CASSLDHPETQYF
TRBV5-1	once	TRBJ2-5	CASYEGEYQETQYF
TRBV28	NA	TRBJ1-1	CASNPIRDMNTEAFF